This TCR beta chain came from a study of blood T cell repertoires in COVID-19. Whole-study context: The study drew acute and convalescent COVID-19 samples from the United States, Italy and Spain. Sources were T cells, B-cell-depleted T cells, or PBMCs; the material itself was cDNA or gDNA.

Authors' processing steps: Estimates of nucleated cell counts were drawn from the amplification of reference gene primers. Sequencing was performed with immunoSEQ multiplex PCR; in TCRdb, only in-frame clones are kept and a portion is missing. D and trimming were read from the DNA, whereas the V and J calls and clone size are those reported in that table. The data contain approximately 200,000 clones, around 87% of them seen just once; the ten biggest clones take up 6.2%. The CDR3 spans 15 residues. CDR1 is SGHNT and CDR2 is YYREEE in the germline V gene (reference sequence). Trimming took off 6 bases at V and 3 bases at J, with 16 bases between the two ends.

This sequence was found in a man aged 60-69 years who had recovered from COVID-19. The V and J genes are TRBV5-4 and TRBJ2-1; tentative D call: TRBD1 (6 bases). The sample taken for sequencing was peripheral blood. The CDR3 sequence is CASNFRDKFYNEQFF. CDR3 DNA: TGTGCCAGCAACTTTCGGGACAAATTCTACAATGAGCAGTTCTTC.